These T cell receptor beta chains were read from a single sample in a study of blood T cell repertoires in COVID-19. The table came from immunoSEQ multiplex PCR; TCRdb's copy has only in-frame clones and leaves some out. The profile shows about 270,000 clones, around 90% of them singletons. Sequencing was carried out using peripheral blood. The receptor source for this set is a man aged 55 to 70 who had recovered from COVID-19. Both conserved end residues are part of each CDR3. The D gene is left open where the match is weak.

cdr3_length	d_call	v_call	j_call	cdr3_aa
16	-	TRBV19	TRBJ1-4	CASSGTGHTRNEKLFF
15	TRBD1	TRBV7-8	TRBJ1-2	CASSYRRTGDYGYTF
16	-	TRBV7-8	TRBJ1-6	CASSLAQGFYNSPLHF
17	-	TRBV3-1/TRBV3-2	TRBJ2-1	CASSLSGTLISYNEQFF
12	-	TRBV7-2	TRBJ1-5	CASSAGYQPQHF
16	TRBD1	TRBV27	TRBJ1-1	CASRLLTGGRNTEAFF
14	-	TRBV5-6	TRBJ1-2	CASSLGGANYGYTF
15	TRBD1	TRBV7-3	TRBJ2-2	CASSLGTGNTGELFF
14	-	TRBV11-1	TRBJ2-7	CASSPQGKAYEQYF
16	TRBD1	TRBV18	TRBJ1-1	CASSPYVRQGKTEAFF
15	-	TRBV3-1/TRBV3-2	TRBJ2-7	CASSQDTTYQYEQYF
11	TRBD1	TRBV29-1	TRBJ1-1	CSENRGPVSFF
16	TRBD2	TRBV3-1/TRBV3-2	TRBJ2-7	CASSQEPSGGAYEQYF
15	-	TRBV5-1	TRBJ2-2	CASSFLNEQTGELFF
19	-	TRBV7-6	TRBJ2-3	CASSFRATGAGASMDTQYF
16	TRBD2	TRBV7-3	TRBJ2-3	CASSFGTSGGKDTQYF
17	-	TRBV7-8	TRBJ2-2	CASSLTVTQAGTGELFF
14	-	TRBV5-1	TRBJ2-2	CASSWEPGVGELFF
16	-	TRBV28	TRBJ1-5	CASSPRGLGSNQPQHF
14	TRBD1	TRBV7-6	TRBJ2-1	CASSTGQVFNEQFF
12	-	TRBV25-1	TRBJ1-3	CAAGSDQPDPIF
15	-	TRBV6-5	TRBJ2-4	CASNVQRLAKNIQYF
12	TRBD1	TRBV2	TRBJ1-2	CASNKDRGSYTF
15	-	TRBV6-5	TRBJ1-5	CASGAGIGGNQPQHF
14	-	TRBV2	TRBJ1-1	CASTRRDPNTEAFF
14	-	TRBV5-5	TRBJ2-7	CASSLEWSAYEQYF
15	TRBD1	TRBV5-6	TRBJ1-4	CASSLSRQGLGKLFF
13	-	TRBV6-5	TRBJ1-2	CASCTLFVYGYTF
16	TRBD2	TRBV7-9	TRBJ2-7	CASSLAHGTSGYEQYF
15	TRBD1	TRBV9	TRBJ2-5	CASSDRTGGQETQYF
15	-	TRBV14	TRBJ2-2	CASSQRRGNTGELFF
17	-	TRBV9	TRBJ1-2	CASSGDRSGSPNYGYTF
16	TRBD2	TRBV6-6	TRBJ2-3	CASVDRLAGGTDTQYF
15	TRBD1	TRBV6-5	TRBJ1-2	CASSYSTGVDYGYTF
15	TRBD1	TRBV18	TRBJ2-7	CASSPDRDSSYEQYF
15	TRBD1	TRBV5-4	TRBJ2-7	CASSPPPGQGYEQYF
15	-	TRBV5-1	TRBJ2-1	CASSLGKGSYNEQFF
13	-	TRBV18	TRBJ1-5	CASSPADREPQHF
14	-	TRBV7-9	TRBJ2-3	CASSSGFSTDTQYF
14	-	TRBV19	TRBJ1-2	CASNPGDSNYGYTF
15	-	TRBV7-2	TRBJ1-5	CASSLDLRVNQPQHF
17	TRBD1	TRBV5-1	TRBJ1-2	CASSDPDRGRSLPGYTF
18	-	TRBV5-1	TRBJ1-5	CASSLSGGGGMSNQPQHF
13	-	TRBV18	TRBJ2-3	CASSPSGTDTQYF
12	-	TRBV10-3	TRBJ1-2	CAISGGVYGYTF
15	TRBD1	TRBV5-3	TRBJ1-3	CARSQDRGPGNTIYF
16	-	TRBV4-2	TRBJ1-2	CASSQAVSGAPYGYTF
18	TRBD1	TRBV9	TRBJ2-1	CASSVGDRGGSNKREQFF
19	TRBD2	TRBV19	TRBJ2-2	CASSARLAGGLWGTGELFF
11	-	TRBV24-1	TRBJ2-5	CATSIRETQYF
19	-	TRBV21-1	TRBJ1-1	CAIHNKSWGRKKRRTEAFF
15	-	TRBV6-1	TRBJ2-2	CASSEVGMNTGELFF
17	TRBD1	TRBV5-4	TRBJ1-6	CASSLNQQGALNSPLHF